These 23 T cell receptor beta chains were sequenced from one sample in a study of blood T cells in healthy people across ages. Next came a second PCR, run for about 7 to 12 cycles, which used a sample-barcoded 5' primer along with a J-beta primer mix. Via MiXCR, TCRdb re-called the 5' RACE reads, giving one row per CDR3 protein. This sample has about 730,000 distinct CDR3 sequences; roughly 47% occur once, and the top ten carry under 25%. Sequenced input: blood. These receptors all stem from a woman aged 60 to 75 in good health.

The table lists this clonotype with a count of one. The genes are TRBV15 and TRBJ2-7; tentatively, D is TRBD1 (5 bases). The CDR3 spans 14 residues. V was trimmed by 3 bases and J by 5 bases, leaving 14 bases between them. Germline CDR1 is LNHNV and CDR2 is YYDKDF (reference sequence). The CDR3 sequence: CATSSRESNHEQYF. The CDR3 nucleotides are TGTGCCACCAGCAGCAGGGAAAGTAACCACGAGCAGTACTTC.

As for this clonotype: Given a much more abundant clone one base away, this may be a read error. The chain recombines TRBV21-1 with TRBJ2-7; the D segment call TRBD1 is taken from the table without a DNA check. TRBV21-1 is noted as a pseudogene. This CDR3 has 10 residues. CDR3 bases: TGTGCCAGCAGCCCCCCCGAGCAGTACTTC. Protein product: CASSPPEQYF.

This clonotype was seen a handful of times. This rearrangement joins TRBV20-1 to TRBJ2-4; TRBD2 matches 7 bases. Germline V gene lookup returns CDR1 DFQATT and CDR2 SNEGSKA (reference sequence). This CDR3 has 14 amino acids. J gave up 13 bases and V 1 base, and 13 bases lay outside the gene matches. CDR3 residues: CSARGSASREEQYF. The CDR3 bases are TGCAGTGCTAGAGGGTCGGCTAGTCGGGAGGAGCAGTACTTC.

This sequence joins TRBV12-3 or TRBV12-4 and TRBJ2-3, with 8 bases that match TRBD1. The V gene end was trimmed by 6 bases and the J gene end by 5 bases; junction bases not matched to a gene: 7. The CDR3 covers 14 residues. The CDR3 is CASSPGGLGDTQYF. CDR3 nucleotides: TGTGCCAGCAGCCCAGGGGGCCTTGGAGATACGCAGTATTTT.

This chain joins TRBV9 and TRBJ2-1; D uncertain. This CDR3 spans 13 amino acids. In germline, CDR1 is SGDLS, CDR2 YYNGEE. Trimming pared 3 bases from V and 5 bases from J, leaving 9 bases between. CDR3 in amino acids: CASSGRPDNEQFF. The CDR3 nucleotides are TGTGCCAGCAGCGGCCGTCCCGACAATGAGCAGTTCTTC.

V is TRBV28 and J is TRBJ2-1; 9 bases line up with TRBD2. The length of the CDR3 is 17 residues. Losses at the gene ends were 2 bases for V and 8 bases for J; bases not matched to a gene: 13. CDR1 and CDR2 from the germline V gene are MDHEN and SYDVKM. Here the CDR3 DNA reads TGTGCCAGCAGTTTAAGTTTTGGTCTAGCGGGACGGGATGAGCAGTTCTTC. Protein: CASSLSFGLAGRDEQFF.

J is TRBJ2-5 and V is TRBV18, with D possibly TRBD2 on 5 matching bases. The J call may be incorrect, as the DNA end agrees better with TRBJ2-7. The CDR3 runs to 14 residues. The germline V gene encodes CDR1 KGHSH and CDR2 LQKENI. CDR3 DNA sequence: TGTGCCAGCTCACTCCGGGATTGGACCTACGAGCAGTACTTC. This gives the protein CASSLRDWTYEQYF.

With respect to this clonotype: A junction end diverges from the germline sequence, so it may reflect a read error. V usage is TRBV7-6 and J usage is TRBJ2-7; possible D gene TRBD2, 7 bases. Germline V lookup: CDR1 SGHVS, CDR2 FNYEAQ. CDR3 length: 20 amino acids. CDR3 sequence (DNA): TGTGCCGGCAGCTTAGTAGCCGGTGTTGGGAGCGGGACACAGACCTACGAGCAGTACTTC. This sequence encodes CAGSLVAGVGSGTQTYEQYF. The variable domain in full, with the rest retrieved from reference TRBV7-6 and TRBJ2-7, is GAGVSQSPRYKVTKRGQDVALRCDPISGHVSLYWYRQALGQGPEFLTYFNYEAQQDKSGLPNDRFSAERPEGSISTLTIQRTEQRDSAMYRCAGSLVAGVGSGTQTYEQYFGPGTRLTVT.

The chain recombines TRBV7-3 with TRBJ2-3, with TRBD1 matching 10 bases. Germline trimming cut 2 bases from V and 4 bases from J; bases unmatched to any gene: 3. Germline V CDR1 and CDR2: SGHTA, FQGTGA. This CDR3 has 15 amino acids. The CDR3 nucleotides are TGTGCCAGCAGCTTACGAGGACAGGGGGCAGATACGCAGTATTTT. Residues: CASSLRGQGADTQYF.

J is TRBJ2-7 and V is TRBV7-2, with 10 bases fitting TRBD2. The length of the CDR3 is 13 residues. In germline, CDR1 is SGHTA, CDR2 FQGNSA. Trimming removed 8 bases from V and 6 bases from J; junction bases left unmatched: 7. As DNA, the CDR3 is TGTGCCAGCGGAGCGGGGGGGCCGTCCGAGCAGTACTTC. It specifies CASGAGGPSEQYF. The variable domain in full, with the rest retrieved from reference TRBV7-2 and TRBJ2-7, is GAGVSQSPSNKVTEKGKDVELRCDPISGHTALYWYRQSLGQGLEFLIYFQGNSAPDKSGLPSDRFSAERTGGSVSTLTIQRTQQEDSAVYLCASGAGGPSEQYFGPGTRLTVT.

This clonotype was seen repeatedly, ten times or more. The chain uses TRBV20-1 and TRBJ1-2; TRBD1 matches 11 bases. The CDR3 totals 18 residues. Germline V gene lookup returns CDR1 DFQATT and CDR2 SNEGSKA (reference sequence). Losses at the gene ends were 0 bases for V and 6 bases for J; bases not matched to a gene: 15. The CDR3 nucleotides read TGCAGTGCTAGAGATTGGGGAGGACAGGGGGCGTTTATGGATGGCTACACCTTC. Amino acid sequence: CSARDWGGQGAFMDGYTF.

The chain is built from TRBV7-2 and TRBJ2-1; D uncertain. Trimming shortened V by 4 bases and J by 9 bases, and 16 bases separated the two germline ends. CDR1 SGHTA and CDR2 FQGNSA come from the germline V gene. This CDR3 has 14 residues. CDR3 region: CASSSQDPIVEQFF. For the CDR3, the DNA is TGTGCCAGCAGCTCTCAGGACCCCATAGTTGAGCAGTTCTTC. Complete variable domain (other parts from reference TRBV7-2 and TRBJ2-1): GAGVSQSPSNKVTEKGKDVELRCDPISGHTALYWYRQSLGQGLEFLIYFQGNSAPDKSGLPSDRFSAERTGGSVSTLTIQRTQQEDSAVYLCASSSQDPIVEQFFGPGTRLTVL.

This clonotype was counted a few times. The chain combines TRBV5-1 with TRBJ2-3; 7 nucleotides match TRBD1. This CDR3 spans 16 amino acids. Germline CDR1 reads SGHRS; CDR2 reads YFSETQ. After removal of 6 bases from V and 0 bases from J, the junction contained 10 bases not matched to a gene. CDR3 nucleotides: TGCGCCAGCAAACGGGGACAGACCGCTAGCACAGATACGCAGTATTTT. Translated, it gives CASKRGQTASTDTQYF.

This clonotype has only a few counts. The V call is TRBV11-2, the J call TRBJ2-1; tentatively, D is TRBD1 or TRBD2 (5 bases each). V dropped 5 bases and J dropped 4 bases, with 15 bases sitting between them. The germline V gene has CDR1 SGHAT and CDR2 FQNNGV. The CDR3 extends over 15 amino acids. Written as DNA, the CDR3 is TGTGCCAGCAGCATACCCGGGACGCAATACAATGAGCAGTTCTTC. Translated, it gives CASSIPGTQYNEQFF.

This clonotype was observed many times. The chain carries TRBV4-2 and TRBJ2-7, with D possibly being TRBD1 or TRBD2 (5 bases each). CDR1 is LGHNA and CDR2 is YNFKEQ in the germline V gene. This CDR3 is 15 amino acids long. V dropped 3 bases and J dropped 4 bases, with 16 bases sitting between them. CDR3 region: CASSHRDLGEYEQYF. The CDR3 region has the DNA TGTGCCAGCAGCCATCGCGACTTAGGGGAGTACGAGCAGTACTTC.

The V and J genes are TRBV10-3 and TRBJ2-1; D perhaps matches TRBD1 (6 bases). This CDR3 region has 12 residues. Per germline, CDR1 ENHRY and CDR2 SYGVKD. The germline V and J ends were trimmed by 7 bases and 5 bases, with 9 bases remaining between them. CDR3 DNA sequence: TGTGCCATCACGCGGACAGACAATGAGCAGTTCTTC. Translated: CAITRTDNEQFF.

This clonotype was counted only a few times. This rearrangement joins TRBV6-6 to TRBJ2-5, with no clear D. V was cut by 7 bases and J by 2 bases, with 8 bases left in between. Germline loops: CDR1 MNHNY, CDR2 SVGAGI (reference sequence). This CDR3 is 12 amino acids long. As DNA, the CDR3 is TGTGCCAGCAAACGCCCTCAAGAGACCCAGTACTTC. This gives the protein CASKRPQETQYF.

The rearrangement joins TRBV3-1 to TRBJ1-2; D ambiguous. Trimming shortened V by 0 bases and J by 7 bases, and 9 bases separated the two germline ends. The germline CDR1 and CDR2 sequences are LGHDT and YNNKEL (reference sequence). The CDR3 loop spans 13 amino acids. CDR3 sequence: CASSQESVGGYTF. The CDR3, as DNA: TGTGCCAGCAGCCAAGAAAGCGTGGGTGGCTACACCTTC.

There are a few counts of this clonotype. The V gene is TRBV5-1, the J gene TRBJ2-5; D may be TRBD1 (6 bases). The CDR3 is made up of 16 amino acids. The germline V and J ends were trimmed by 0 bases and 5 bases, with 17 bases remaining between them. The V gene's germline CDR1 is SGHRS and CDR2 YFSETQ. The CDR3 region is CASSLEEGHGQETQYF. The CDR3 region has the DNA TGCGCCAGCAGCTTGGAAGAGGGACACGGACAGGAGACCCAGTACTTC. Filled out from reference TRBV5-1 and TRBJ2-5, the complete variable domain reads KAGVTQTPRYLIKTRGQQVTLSCSPISGHRSVSWYQQTPGQGLQFLFEYFSETQRNKGNFPGRFSGRQFSNSRSEMNVSTLELGDSALYLCASSLEEGHGQETQYFGPGTRLLVL.

This clonotype showed up just once. The chain couples TRBV5-1 to TRBJ1-1; the match to TRBD1 covers 12 bases. V dropped 2 bases and J dropped 5; count of bases not matched to a gene: 7. The CDR3 extends over 16 amino acids. Germline CDR1 reads SGHRS; CDR2 reads YFSETQ. DNA of the CDR3: TGCGCCAGCAGCTTTGGGACAGGGGGCTCGGGGACTGAAGCTTTCTTT. Amino acids: CASSFGTGGSGTEAFF.

This clonotype was counted a few times. The chain is built from TRBV20-1 and TRBJ2-3, with D perhaps TRBD2 (5 bases). The CDR3 totals 15 residues. The germline CDR1 and CDR2 sequences are DFQATT and SNEGSKA (reference sequence). V shed 4 bases and J shed 2 bases, with 16 bases lying between them. CDR3 amino acids: CSATIRTGVTDTQYF. For the CDR3, the DNA is TGCAGTGCTACTATCCGGACCGGGGTCACAGATACGCAGTATTTT.

The chain joins TRBV28 to TRBJ2-5; D uncertain. The germline gives CDR1 MDHEN, CDR2 SYDVKM. Trimming left V 8 bases short and J 2 bases short, with 12 bases between. The CDR3 covers 13 residues. The chain's CDR3 is CASATQAQETQYF. The DNA for the CDR3 is TGTGCCAGCGCCACGCAGGCACAAGAGACCCAGTACTTC.

This clonotype showed up many times. The V gene is TRBV5-1, the J gene TRBJ2-1; D is undetermined. The ends were cut back, 9 bases at V and 7 bases at J, with 11 bases in the middle. Germline CDR1 SGHRS, CDR2 YFSETQ. The CDR3 is made up of 11 amino acids. CDR3: CATMDQNEQFF. DNA of the CDR3: TGCGCCACCATGGACCAGAATGAGCAGTTCTTC.